What follows are 32 T cell receptor beta chains derived from one specimen sequenced in a study of cytomegalovirus exposure and HLA in healthy donors. The PCR had 60 Vbeta and 13 Jbeta primers. Sequencing was performed with immunoSEQ multiplex PCR; in TCRdb, only in-frame clones are kept and a portion is missing. The table includes about 120,000 clones, 6.5% to 9.5% detected once. The specimen was PBMCs. The receptors derive from a woman in her 40s in good health and CMV-seropositive.

This chain links TRBV5-1 with TRBJ2-7, with D tentatively TRBD1 (6 bases). Trimming cost V 5 bases and J 0 bases, with 12 bases left between them. The germline V gene encodes CDR1 SGHRS and CDR2 YFSETQ. The CDR3 length is 14 residues. CDR3: CASRRDTGSYEQYF. The CDR3 DNA follows: TGCGCCAGCAGAAGGGACACCGGCTCCTACGAGCAGTACTTC.

The V call is TRBV5-1, the J call TRBJ1-4; 8 nucleotides agree with TRBD1. The CDR3 contains 15 residues. Losses at the gene ends were 4 bases for V and 4 bases for J; bases not matched to a gene: 6. Germline loops: CDR1 SGHRS, CDR2 YFSETQ. CDR3 in DNA: TGCGCCAGCAGCATCGGGACAGGACTTAATGAAAAACTGTTTTTT. This translates into CASSIGTGLNEKLFF.

The CDR3 is CASTLRRGVTEAFF. DNA of the CDR3: TGTGCCAGCACCTTACGGCGCGGGGTCACTGAAGCTTTCTTT. J is TRBJ1-1 and V is TRBV5-8; D remains ambiguous. Trimming took 6 bases from V and 4 from J, leaving 16 bases between them. The CDR3 covers 14 residues. From germline, CDR1 is SGHTS and CDR2 YDEGEE. Full variable domain (rest looked up from reference TRBV5-8 and TRBJ1-1): EAGVTQSPTHLIKTRGQQATLRCSPISGHTSVYWYQQALGLGLQFLLWYDEGEERNRGNFPPRFSGRQFPNYSSELNVNALELEDSALYLCASTLRRGVTEAFFGQGTRLTVV.

The table lists this clone with a few counts. V and J are TRBV7-3 and TRBJ2-7, with TRBD2 matching over 15 bases. The V and J ends lost 5 bases and 0 bases, in that order; junction bases with no gene match: 2. This CDR3 is 16 amino acids long. Germline lookup yields CDR1 SGHTA and CDR2 FQGTGA. As DNA, the CDR3 is TGTGCCAGCAGCCCGGGACTAGCGGGGGGCTCCTACGAGCAGTACTTC. It is translated as CASSPGLAGGSYEQYF.

This clone was picked up a small number of times. The chain combines TRBV18 with TRBJ1-1; 8 bases align to TRBD1. Germline V gene sequence: CDR1 KGHSH, CDR2 LQKENI. The CDR3 is 19 amino acids. J lost 3 bases, V lost 3 bases, and 18 bases had no gene match. The CDR3 loop is CASSPLTGGGGNIDTEAFF. The CDR3 DNA sequence: TGTGCCAGCTCACCTTTAACAGGGGGTGGTGGAAATATTGACACTGAAGCTTTCTTT.

This clone was seen a few times. V is TRBV25-1 and J is TRBJ2-7, with 7 nucleotides matching TRBD1. The CDR3 is 16 residues long. Germline CDR1 reads MGHDK; CDR2 reads SYGVNS. Germline trimming cut 7 bases from V and 4 bases from J; bases unmatched to any gene: 16. The CDR3 region has the DNA TGTGCCAGCACCTCTACCAACCGGGACAGTGCTTACGAGCAGTACTTC. Its protein product is CASTSTNRDSAYEQYF.

This clone was seen a few times. V gene TRBV10-1 combines with J gene TRBJ2-7; a possible D gene is TRBD1 (6 bases). The CDR3 loop spans 14 amino acids. Trimming removed 0 bases at V and 4 bases at J, with 10 bases between. The germline CDR1 and CDR2 sequences are WNHNN and SYGVQD (reference sequence). The CDR3 protein is CASSESGASYEQYF. The CDR3 nucleotides read TGCGCCAGCAGTGAGTCGGGGGCATCGTACGAGCAGTACTTC.

This clone was observed a few times. Germline and junction disagree at one end, which may indicate a read error. The J gene is TRBJ1-2, the V gene TRBV28; the D gene is possibly TRBD1 (5 bases). Germline CDR1 is MDHEN and CDR2 is SYDVKM. This CDR3 is 12 amino acids long. CDR3 DNA sequence: TGTGCCAGCGGGGCCCCCGGGTGGGCGGTCGTCTTC. Translating gives CASGAPGWAVVF.

The table lists this clone with a few counts. This rearrangement joins TRBV7-2 to TRBJ2-3, with TRBD2 matching 14 bases. The ends lost 5 bases at V and 6 bases at J; junction bases unmatched: 10. The germline gives CDR1 SGHTA, CDR2 FQGNSA. The CDR3 has 17 residues. CDR3 sequence reads: CASSPQTSGGALDTQYF. Here the CDR3 DNA reads TGTGCCAGCAGCCCGCAGACTAGCGGGGGGGCCTTGGATACGCAGTATTTT.

This CDR3 is CASSAPTGGIAKNIQYF. In nucleotides, the CDR3 is TGTGCCAGCAGTGCTCCTACAGGGGGCATTGCCAAAAACATTCAGTACTTC. The genes are TRBV25-1 and TRBJ2-4; 9 bases fit TRBD1. The CDR3 loop spans 17 amino acids. The germline V gene has CDR1 MGHDK and CDR2 SYGVNS. The V segment lost 4 bases and the J segment 1 base; nucleotides outside the gene matches: 8.

This clone was found a few times. The chain has TRBV15 and TRBJ2-5; 8 nucleotides match TRBD2. Per germline, CDR1 LNHNV and CDR2 YYDKDF (reference sequence). The trim removed 0 bases at V and 2 bases at J, leaving 2 bases unmatched. The CDR3 runs to 15 residues. CDR3 protein: CATSRDPGGQETQYF. CDR3 nucleotides: TGTGCCACCAGCAGAGATCCGGGGGGGCAAGAGACCCAGTACTTC.

There are many counts of this clone. CDR3 protein: CASTPAGAYEQYF. In DNA, the CDR3 is TGCGCCAGCACCCCTGCTGGAGCCTACGAGCAGTACTTC. This chain links TRBV5-1 with TRBJ2-7, with D hard to call. The V end lost 6 bases, the J end lost 2 bases, and 12 bases lay between the germline ends. This CDR3 has 13 residues. Per the germline V gene, CDR1 is SGHRS and CDR2 is YFSETQ.

DNA of the CDR3: TGCGCCAGCAGCTTGGCTGGGGCCCTAAGAGATACGCAGTATTTT. Protein product: CASSLAGALRDTQYF. V usage is TRBV5-1 and J usage is TRBJ2-3; possibly TRBD1 for D (5 bases). Trimming left V 0 bases short and J 5 bases short, with 13 bases between. Germline loops: CDR1 SGHRS, CDR2 YFSETQ. The length of the CDR3 is 15 residues.

This chain uses TRBV7-9 with TRBJ1-2; D is unclear. Germline V gene lookup returns CDR1 SEHNR and CDR2 FQNEAQ (reference sequence). The CDR3 has 15 amino acids. Trimming took off 3 bases at V and 2 bases at J, with 13 bases between the two ends. In DNA, the CDR3 is TGTGCCAGCAGCTTCGAATCCGCGCGGAACTATGGCTACACCTTC. As protein: CASSFESARNYGYTF.

This clone was detected only a few times. This chain joins TRBV7-3 and TRBJ2-3; TRBD2 might be the D (5 bases). Looked up from germline, CDR1 is SGHTA and CDR2 is FQGTGA. The CDR3 has 14 amino acids. Between the trimmed V and J ends, which lost 2 bases and 1 base, there was a span of 7 bases. CDR3 sequence (DNA): TGTGCCAGCAGCTTAGGTAGCGGCACAGATACGCAGTATTTT. Protein sequence: CASSLGSGTDTQYF.

A few counts support this clone. The genes are TRBV25-1 and TRBJ2-5; TRBD2 is a possible D gene (5 bases). Per germline, CDR1 MGHDK and CDR2 SYGVNS. The CDR3 covers 14 residues. V lost 0 bases, J lost 6 bases, and 11 bases lay in between. The CDR3 is CASSEYRGRQTQYF. The CDR3 DNA follows: TGTGCCAGCAGTGAATATCGGGGTCGGCAGACCCAGTACTTC.

This clone was detected only a few times. This sequence joins TRBV7-2 and TRBJ2-7; 7 nucleotides agree with TRBD2. Trimming took 0 bases from V and 0 from J; bases not matched to a gene: 2. Germline CDR1 is SGHTA and CDR2 is FQGNSA. The CDR3 length is 15 residues. This chain's CDR3 is CASSLASGVSYEQYF. The CDR3 bases are TGTGCCAGCAGCTTAGCAAGCGGGGTCTCCTACGAGCAGTACTTC. The whole variable domain, remainder taken from reference TRBV7-2 and TRBJ2-7, is GAGVSQSPSNKVTEKGKDVELRCDPISGHTALYWYRQSLGQGLEFLIYFQGNSAPDKSGLPSDRFSAERTGGSVSTLTIQRTQQEDSAVYLCASSLASGVSYEQYFGPGTRLTVT.

This sequence joins TRBV2 and TRBJ2-1; D might be TRBD2 (6 bases). The CDR3 runs 15 residues. Looked up from germline, CDR1 is SNHLY and CDR2 is FYNNEI. The V gene lost 8 bases and the J gene lost 0 bases, with 14 bases spanning the gap. The CDR3 loop reads CASPTGGFSYNEQFF. CDR3 in DNA: TGTGCCAGCCCCACCGGGGGTTTCTCCTACAATGAGCAGTTCTTC.

The CDR3 region is CASTSGQGSTDTQYF. CDR3 coding DNA: TGTGCCAGCACCTCGGGACAGGGTAGCACAGATACGCAGTATTTT. The chain joins TRBV6-1 to TRBJ2-3, with 9 bases aligning to TRBD1. Trimming took 7 bases from V and 0 from J; bases not matched to a gene: 5. This CDR3 spans 15 amino acids. Per germline, CDR1 MNHNS and CDR2 SASEGT.

V and J are TRBV6-5 and TRBJ2-1, with 9 bases matching TRBD1. The CDR3 is 15 residues long. The germline V gene encodes CDR1 MNHEY and CDR2 SVGAGI. The V segment lost 6 bases and the J segment 7 bases; nucleotides outside the gene matches: 10. The CDR3 region has the DNA TGTGCCAGCAGCCTTGGACAGGGGAGGCGGAATGAGCAGTTCTTC. Its translation is CASSLGQGRRNEQFF.

The chain uses TRBV7-8 and TRBJ1-4; TRBD1 agrees at 9 bases. Germline CDR1 SGHVS, CDR2 FQNEAQ. V was clipped by 4 bases and J by 7 bases; unmatched bases: 4. CDR3 length: 14 residues. The CDR3 here is CASSSATGGEKLFF. CDR3 sequence (DNA): TGTGCCAGCAGCTCCGCGACAGGGGGTGAAAAACTGTTTTTT. The variable domain in full, with the rest retrieved from reference TRBV7-8 and TRBJ1-4, is GAGVSQSPRYKVAKRGQDVALRCDPISGHVSLFWYQQALGQGPEFLTYFQNEAQLDKSGLPSDRFFAERPEGSVSTLKIQRTQQEDSAVYLCASSSATGGEKLFFGSGTQLSVL.

This chain's CDR3 is CASGFQNTEAFF. The CDR3 region has the DNA TGTGCTAGTGGTTTTCAGAACACTGAAGCTTTCTTT. The rearrangement links TRBV12-5 to TRBJ1-1; D ambiguous. CDR3 length: 12 amino acids. The V gene lost 3 bases and the J gene lost 1 base, with 3 bases spanning the gap. Germline V lookup: CDR1 LGHNT, CDR2 FRNRAP.

The chain couples TRBV2 to TRBJ2-1; D not resolved. Germline V gene data show CDR1 as SNHLY and CDR2 as FYNNEI. The V end lost 4 bases, the J end lost 7 bases, and 17 bases lay between the germline ends. CDR3 length: 15 residues. In DNA form, the CDR3 reads TGTGCCAGCAGTGTTGGGCAGGAACCCAGGAATGAGCAGTTCTTC. Amino acids: CASSVGQEPRNEQFF.

In DNA form, the CDR3 reads TGTGCCAGCAGCCCAAGGGGGGGGAGGGGAGAGACCCAGTACTTC. This gives the protein CASSPRGGRGETQYF. This chain links TRBV6-5 with TRBJ2-5, with a weak D call TRBD2 (7 bases). V gave up 6 bases and J gave up 4 bases, with 18 bases separating them. CDR3 length: 15 residues. CDR1 and CDR2 from the germline V gene are MNHEY and SVGAGI.

This clone was observed a handful of times. The V call is TRBV2, the J call TRBJ1-1, with D possibly being TRBD1 (5 bases). The CDR3 is made up of 13 amino acids. Germline V CDR1 and CDR2: SNHLY, FYNNEI. V dropped 2 bases and J dropped 4 bases, with 8 bases sitting between them. The CDR3 nucleotides are TGTGCCAGCAGTGAATTGGGGGGCACTGAAGCTTTCTTT. Its protein is CASSELGGTEAFF.

This clone came up a few times. V usage is TRBV25-1 and J usage is TRBJ2-2; 8 bases agree with TRBD1. The germline V gene encodes CDR1 MGHDK and CDR2 SYGVNS. The V segment lost 7 bases and the J segment 4 bases; nucleotides outside the gene matches: 5. The CDR3 sequence is 14 residues long. DNA for the CDR3: TGTGCCAGCACGGGGACAGGTTTCACCGGGGAGCTGTTTTTT. It encodes CASTGTGFTGELFF.

This clone was seen a handful of times. The rearrangement uses TRBV9 and TRBJ2-3, with D possibly TRBD1 on 5 matching bases. This CDR3 is 14 amino acids long. Trimming left V 4 bases short and J 4 bases short, with 13 bases between. Germline-derived CDR1 and CDR2 are SGDLS and YYNGEE. CDR3 in amino acids: CASSPRTWADTQYF. The CDR3 DNA is TGTGCCAGCAGCCCTCGGACATGGGCAGATACGCAGTATTTT.

The chain is built from TRBV6-5 and TRBJ1-1; TRBD1 matches 9 bases. Per the germline V gene, CDR1 is MNHEY and CDR2 is SVGAGI. This CDR3 has 14 amino acids. Germline trimming cut 10 bases from V and 6 bases from J; bases unmatched to any gene: 12. The CDR3 bases are TGTGCCACCTCCCGACAGGGGGGATACTCTGAAGCTTTCTTT. Translating it yields CATSRQGGYSEAFF.

This chain uses TRBV5-1 with TRBJ2-7; TRBD1 matches 12 bases. This CDR3 contains 14 residues. Per germline, CDR1 SGHRS and CDR2 YFSETQ. V trimming: 4 bases; J trimming: 7 bases; junction bases outside the gene matches: 6. The CDR3 region has the DNA TGCGCCAGCAGCAAGGGACAGGGGGCGAGAGAGCAGTACTTC. This codes for CASSKGQGAREQYF.

The V and J genes are TRBV5-1 and TRBJ1-1; 8 bases are shared with TRBD1. The CDR3 is 12 residues long. The V segment lost 4 bases and the J segment 9 bases; nucleotides outside the gene matches: 5. Germline values: CDR1 SGHRS, CDR2 YFSETQ. CDR3 DNA: TGCGCCAGCAGCAGTCAGGGGGCCAAAGCTTTCTTT. Translation gives CASSSQGAKAFF.

The genes are TRBV5-4 and TRBJ1-4; 8 bases fit TRBD1. The CDR3 spans 14 residues. V trimming: 3 bases; J trimming: 6 bases; junction bases outside the gene matches: 4. From germline, CDR1 is SGHNT and CDR2 YYREEE (reference sequence). The CDR3 reads CASSSDRDDEKLFF. In DNA form, the CDR3 reads TGTGCCAGCAGCTCGGACAGGGATGATGAAAAACTGTTTTTT.

This clone was found a few times. The V call is TRBV7-9, the J call TRBJ2-1; D gene uncertain. Trimming pared 2 bases from V and 7 bases from J, leaving 6 bases between. This CDR3 comprises 12 residues. CDR1 is SEHNR and CDR2 is FQNEAQ in the germline V gene (reference sequence). The CDR3 loop is CASSLRDNEQFF. CDR3 bases: TGTGCCAGCAGCTTAAGAGATAATGAGCAGTTCTTC.